This T cell receptor (beta chain) was sequenced in a study of shared clonotypes between healthy human individuals. Repertoires were generated with immunoSEQ multiplex PCR, while TCRdb's copy carries only in-frame clones and drops some. Counted here are fewer than 1.6 million clones, approximately 98.5% occurring once; the ten biggest clones make up approximately 0.4%. A single count supports this clone. Antigen: not known. Additional DNA sequences in this sample encode the identical CDR3. CDR3 length: 14 residues. Trimming removed 0 bases from V and 5 bases from J, with 11 bases in between. Germline lookup yields CDR1 SGDLS and CDR2 YYNGEE. Study-wide results and limits: Relative to clonotypes present in all four donors, those not shared had lower generation probabilities. In general, naive subsets displayed greater estimated richness than memory subsets did.

From CD4+ cells came CD45RA+ naive and CD45RA-negative memory subsets. This TCR was recovered from a man aged 30 to 45 in good health. Sample: naive CD4+ T cells sorted from blood. Regarding subset: CD45RA+ positively selected. This chain joins TRBV9 and TRBJ2-5, with D tentatively TRBD1 or TRBD2 (5 bases each). The CDR3 loop reads CASSVEGRRETQYF. The CDR3 nucleotides read TGTGCCAGCAGCGTAGAGGGACGACGCGAGACCCAGTACTTC.